This TCR beta chain came from a study of shared clonotypes between healthy human individuals (dated by TCRdb to 2018 to 2020). Notes on the research overall: A couple of women and a few men aged 18 to 49 years were included in the cohort. The study deeply sequenced blood TCR repertoires of roughly five healthy adults to estimate repertoire size and the extent of clonotype sharing between individuals. Different laboratories and diverse techniques were used to prepare libraries and sequence TCR repertoires, to increase sequencing depth and limit assay-specific biases. For each donor, CD4 naive and CD4 memory were each given three plates, CD8 naive was given two plates, and CD8 memory was given one plate. Per donor, leukapheresis produced somewhere between about 0.9 and 9.5 billion PBMCs. Points the paper makes about the study in general: Sampling was restricted to blood, and TCR repertoires in tissue are likely to differ from TCR repertoires in blood. When several donors were compared, the shared fraction of clonotypes was around 5% for naive CD4, more than 3% for naive CD8, about 2.4% for memory CD4, and 0.35% to 0.5% for memory CD8. Even with the large sequencing depth, rarefaction of the sorted-subset datasets indicated that sequencing was incomplete. Compared with non-shared clonotypes, clonotypes shared by all four sorted-subset donors had higher generation probabilities. Because the study included only a small number of donors, the genetic and exposure-history diversity represented was limited. Naive subsets generally had larger estimated clonotype richness than memory subsets. Based on pairwise subsampling, the degree of clonotype sharing among donors was expected to be affected by sequencing depth.

CDR3 length: 15 amino acids, cysteine to phenylalanine. Only the CDR3 portion is preserved as DNA: 45 bases, with reading frame beginning at the first base. Trimming leaves V shorter by 5 bases and J shorter by 8 bases, with the junction holding 9 bases beyond the gene matches. The germline V gene sets CDR1 to SGHTA and CDR2 to FQGTGA. CD8 naive samples were CD45RO-negative cells positively selected for CCR7, giving a CD45RA+CCR7+ population that excluded TemRA cells. Healthy HIV-negative adults with no recently reported acute infections or vaccinations were included as donors. All donors were Caucasian adults living in Nashville, Tennessee, USA. After blood collection by leukapheresis, PBMCs were isolated using Ficoll-Histopaque density gradient centrifugation and then cryopreserved in the vapor phase of liquid nitrogen. Analytical flow cytometry was used to check the purity and quantity of each magnetically sorted T cell population. Genomic DNA was isolated from each sorted fraction and quantified by UV absorbance on a Nanodrop 2000c.

Using the deep immunoSEQ assay, multiplex PCR amplified TCR CDR3 regions from genomic DNA. Genomic DNA extracted from each cell subset was distributed evenly over all wells of several immunoSEQ 96-well plates, and each plate served as one replicate. For sorted subsets, each replicate PCR was loaded with about 200 ng genomic DNA, equivalent to 30,000 to 35,000 T cell genomes. The purified libraries were quantified using a Qubit 3.0 fluorometer, sized with a Bioanalyzer 2100, and then quantified again using the KAPA Library Quantification kit. Every immunoSEQ 96-well plate was sequenced on a dedicated single-read 150-cycle Illumina NextSeq 550 flow cell. The source study handled its data this way. The immunoSEQ output contained only junctional sequences without quality scores, so filtering could not match that applied to full-length reads. To assign V/J genes and CDR3, sequences were annotated using PyIR, a Python wrapper for IgBLAST v1.9, with IMGT germline references. Reads were removed for weak V/J assignments (E-value above 1e-6), missing CDR3, stop codons, out-of-frame junctions, or ambiguous translated residues. V3J clonotypes were defined as sequences sharing an identical inferred V gene, J gene, and CDR3 amino acid sequence. The percentage overlap between two repertoires was calculated by dividing the number of shared unique clonotypes by the size of the smaller repertoire. Repertoire richness was assessed with RTK rarefaction, the Chao1 estimator, and Recon v2.1 estimates of unobserved clonotypes. Generation probabilities were computed with OLGA for all TCRbeta clonotypes obtained by the gDNA method from a few donors. TCRdb provides this immuneACCESS table in a form limited to in-frame rearrangements. Some clones are lacking; in checked studies, under half of them reflect an unresolved V gene, and why the rest are absent is not known. The V and J calls and clone size are taken from that table; D and trimming were inferred from the DNA. Across this sample there are 650,000 to 800,000 clones, with approximately 90% seen only once. Approximately 25% of the sample goes to the ten largest clones.

Remarks on this clone: Its recognized antigen is unknown. No quality values exist for individual bases; no much larger clone is one base distant.

The source of this sequence is a man aged 25-40 years in good health. The chain uses TRBV7-3 and TRBJ1-2; 12 bases in the junction line up with TRBD1. The sample was naive CD8+ T cells sorted from blood. What the cell subset or site label conveys for this sample: CD45RA+CCR7+. The sequenced DNA is TGTGCCAGCAGCGACGCGGGACAGGGGGCATTGGGCTACACCTTC. This codes for CASSDAGQGALGYTF.